Given below is one T cell receptor (beta chain) in context. This clonotype appeared many times. The target of this receptor is not known. One base away there is no much larger clone; base qualities are not given. This entry comes from a study of molecular identifiers for immune sequencing clone quantification (dated by TCRdb to 2016 to 2019). Regarding the research as a whole: For a replicate experiment, RNA from around 20,000 or 100,000 naive CD8 T cells was divided into five aliquots, of which four were sequenced. This methods study used CD8 T cells to benchmark TCR RNA copy counting and molecular-identifier clustering-based TCR repertoire sequencing (MIDCIRS).

The CDR3 numbers 13 residues from cysteine through phenylalanine. The kept DNA is CDR3 alone, 39 bases in frame from the first base. Taken from the germline V gene (reference sequence), the CDR1 and CDR2 loops are DFQATT and SNEGSKA. V is pared back by 3 bases and J by 3 bases, with 8 bases lying between the germline termini. What the research found in general, with its limitations: Clones above 20 RNA copies held over 97% of molecules in CMV-specific effector cells but under 1% in naive cells. Modeling gave about 3.2 recovered TCR RNA copies per cell versus 8 to 10 by digital PCR, implying approximately 30% capture efficiency. Identical TCR molecules sharing a barcode could cause highly expanded clone sizes to be underestimated. When barcode sub-clustering was left out, chimeric consensus sequences inflated TCR diversity, with chimeras reaching as high as 47%. A single cell's worth of spiked-in Jurkat TCR RNA was reported detectable even among one million naive CD8 T cells. Naive libraries contained spiked-in Jurkat TCR RNA (10 copies' worth), which is not part of the donor repertoire.

Naive CD8 T cell libraries were made from 20,000 to 1,000,000 sorted cells using 10%, 30% or 50% of purified RNA. Naive CD8 T cells were FACS-sorted as CD8+CD4-CCR7+CD45RA+ on a BD FACSAria II into RLT Plus buffer. Under 11 TCR copies' worth of Jurkat RNA were spiked into roughly 19,000-1,000,000 naive CD8 T cell samples to test detection sensitivity. CD8 T cells were enriched with RosetteSep CD8+ T Cell Enrichment Cocktail and Ficoll-Paque, followed by ACK red cell lysis. Libraries were constructed by PCR. The sequencer was an Illumina HiSeq 4000. Preparation of bulk TCR libraries followed a previously described approach, with the TCR primers listed in Table S5. Purification of total RNA was performed with the Qiagen AllPrep DNA/RNA kit. Before analysis, reads from multiple sequencing runs of the same library were pooled. On the study's bioinformatics: Reads were retained only if an exact TCR constant sequence was present, and the retained reads were trimmed to 150 nt and grouped according to their 12-nt molecular barcodes. Reads within each barcode group were sub-clustered using a 15% Levenshtein threshold, and quality-weighted consensus sequences were constructed for each RNA molecule. Non-functional sequences were excluded, and lower-count sequences lying one edit away from another sequence were also excluded. On the basis of fitting two negative binomial distributions, barcode sub-clusters with fewer than 20% of the maximum read count were discarded. TCRdb applied fastp at Q25 and MiXCR to the public reads, then kept only in-frame beta chains. Rows are combined by CDR3 protein, so each entry shows the most common genes and DNA. TCRdb assigned the V and J calls; the authors' analysis was not used. Recorded for this sample are about 640,000 distinct CDR3 sequences; around 20% of them occurred a single time. 0.75% to 0.95% of the sample goes to the ten largest clones.

This receptor was identified in a human donor in good health. Some libraries in this study had Jurkat cell RNA spiked in. The receptor chain draws on TRBV20-1 and TRBJ1-4, with the D gene not clear enough to name. Sequencing used naive CD8+ T cells from blood, with Jurkat cell RNA spiked in. Taken with the paper, the label for cell subset or site translates to: FACS-sorted CD8+CD4-CCR7+CD45RA+ naive T cells. The bases read TGCAGTGCTAGTGCGGACCCTAATGAAAAACTGTTTTTT. Translated, it reads CSASADPNEKLFF.